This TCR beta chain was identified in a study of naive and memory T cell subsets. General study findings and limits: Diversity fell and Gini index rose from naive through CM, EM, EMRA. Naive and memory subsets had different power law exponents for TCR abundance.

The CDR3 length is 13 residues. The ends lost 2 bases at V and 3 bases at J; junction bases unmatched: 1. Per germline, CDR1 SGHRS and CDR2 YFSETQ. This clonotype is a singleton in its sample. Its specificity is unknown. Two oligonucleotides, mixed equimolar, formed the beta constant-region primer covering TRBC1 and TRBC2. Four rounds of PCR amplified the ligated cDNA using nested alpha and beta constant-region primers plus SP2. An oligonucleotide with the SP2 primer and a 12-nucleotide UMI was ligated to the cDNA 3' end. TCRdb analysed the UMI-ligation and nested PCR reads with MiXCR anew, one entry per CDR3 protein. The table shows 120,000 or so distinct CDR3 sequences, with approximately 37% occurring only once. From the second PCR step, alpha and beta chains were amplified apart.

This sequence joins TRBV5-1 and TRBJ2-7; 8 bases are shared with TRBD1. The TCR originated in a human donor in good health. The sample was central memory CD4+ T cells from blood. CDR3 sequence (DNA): TGCGCCAGCAGCTTCACAGGGGGCTACGAGCAGTACTTC. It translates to CASSFTGGYEQYF.